The 29 T cell receptor beta chains below all came from one sample that was sequenced in a study of molecular identifiers for immune sequencing clone quantification. One entry per CDR3 protein, called by TCRdb with MiXCR from the PCR reads. Altogether 80,000 to 95,000 distinct CDR3 sequences are present, around a fifth being singletons, with the ten largest covering around 0.8%. The sample comprised naive CD8+ T cells from blood, with Jurkat cell RNA spiked in. Subset of the sample: FACS-sorted CD8+CD4-CCR7+CD45RA+ naive T cells. Source of these receptors: a human donor in good health. Some libraries in this study had Jurkat cell RNA spiked in.

This clonotype was picked up many times. The chain couples TRBV7-6 to TRBJ2-5; D gene unclear. Germline V gene data show CDR1 as SGHVS and CDR2 as FNYEAQ. The CDR3 sequence is 15 residues long. The V and J ends lost 4 bases and 2 bases respectively, with 14 bases between them. The CDR3 spells CASSSLGSEQETQYF. CDR3 sequence (DNA): TGTGCCAGCAGCTCGCTTGGGTCAGAGCAAGAGACCCAGTACTTC.

This clonotype was recorded many times. CDR3 sequence: CASSLAGGLSEAFF. The CDR3, as DNA: TGTGCCAGCAGTCTAGCAGGGGGCCTCTCTGAAGCTTTCTTT. J is TRBJ1-1 and V is TRBV27; 8 positions agree with TRBD1. V dropped 5 bases and J dropped 6; count of bases not matched to a gene: 8. The CDR3 length is 14 residues. Germline V lookup: CDR1 MNHEY, CDR2 SMNVEV (reference sequence).

This clonotype showed up many times. This sequence joins TRBV20-1 and TRBJ2-7; 11 bases are a match to TRBD1. This CDR3 is 14 amino acids long. Trimming took 0 bases from V and 6 from J; bases not matched to a gene: 4. Germline CDR1 is DFQATT and CDR2 is SNEGSKA (reference sequence). CDR3 nucleotide sequence: TGCAGTGCTAGAGACGGGACAGGGGGACCCGAGCAGTACTTC. Translating gives CSARDGTGGPEQYF.

This clonotype was seen ten or more times. This rearrangement joins TRBV7-9 to TRBJ2-7, with 9 bases lining up with TRBD1. The ends lost 5 bases at V and 5 bases at J; junction bases unmatched: 7. Germline CDR1 and CDR2: SEHNR and FQNEAQ (reference sequence). This CDR3 region has 14 residues. The CDR3 DNA sequence: TGTGCCAGCAGCGGGGGGACAGGGCCCCACGAGCAGTACTTC. Protein: CASSGGTGPHEQYF.

Many counts were recorded for this clonotype. This chain connects TRBV5-1 to TRBJ1-5; D gene unclear. The CDR3 is 14 residues long. The germline V gene encodes CDR1 SGHRS and CDR2 YFSETQ. V shed 1 base and J shed 3 bases, with 8 bases lying between them. The CDR3 sequence: CASSLSGFNQPQHF. In DNA form, the CDR3 reads TGCGCCAGCAGCTTGTCAGGATTCAATCAGCCCCAGCATTTT.

The rearrangement uses TRBV7-9 and TRBJ2-3; 10 bases line up with TRBD1. The CDR3 contains 16 residues. Germline values: CDR1 SEHNR, CDR2 FQNEAQ (reference sequence). After removal of 5 bases from V and 5 bases from J, the junction contained 10 bases not matched to a gene. The chain's CDR3 is CASSGRGTGEEDTQYF. In DNA, the CDR3 is TGTGCCAGCAGCGGCCGGGGGACAGGGGAAGAAGATACGCAGTATTTT.

This clonotype has at least ten counts. V usage is TRBV13 and J usage is TRBJ2-7, with D possibly being TRBD1 or TRBD2 (5 bases each). CDR3 length equals 15 residues. The germline gives CDR1 PRHDT, CDR2 FYEKMQ (reference sequence). V lost 7 bases and J lost 3, with 19 bases in between. CDR3 region: CASNGGDRSLYEQYF. CDR3 DNA: TGTGCCAGCAATGGGGGTGACCGGAGCCTCTACGAGCAGTACTTC.

This clonotype was counted many times. This chain connects TRBV4-1 to TRBJ1-2; TRBD1 agrees at 12 bases. CDR3 length: 17 residues. V dropped 4 bases and J dropped 4; count of bases not matched to a gene: 10. Germline lookup yields CDR1 MGHRA and CDR2 YSYEKL. CDR3 in amino acids: CASSPAGTGGAGYGYTF. CDR3 DNA sequence: TGCGCCAGCAGCCCCGCCGGGACAGGGGGCGCGGGCTATGGCTACACCTTC.

This clonotype was detected a few times. V gene TRBV9 combines with J gene TRBJ1-1; D uncertain. V was trimmed by 3 bases and J by 0 bases, leaving 15 bases between them. This CDR3 has 16 residues. The germline gives CDR1 SGDLS, CDR2 YYNGEE. This chain's CDR3 is CASSARSGPLNTEAFF. The DNA for the CDR3 is TGTGCCAGCAGCGCCCGGTCGGGCCCTCTGAACACTGAAGCTTTCTTT.

This clonotype was picked up many times. This sequence joins TRBV27 and TRBJ2-7, with TRBD1 matching over 7 bases. This CDR3 has 13 residues. Germline assignment: CDR1 MNHEY and CDR2 SMNVEV (reference sequence). Trimming at V came to 3 bases and at J to 6 bases, leaving 5 bases not matched to a gene. The CDR3 loop is CASSFGQAGEQYF. The DNA of the CDR3 is TGTGCCAGCAGTTTTGGACAGGCGGGCGAGCAGTACTTC.

V is TRBV29-1 and J is TRBJ2-7; D gene uncertain. V lost 0 bases and J 9 bases, leaving 18 bases between the germline ends. Germline V gene data show CDR1 as SQVTM and CDR2 as ANQGSEA. The CDR3 length is 14 residues. DNA of the CDR3: TGCAGCGTTGAAGATCGAGATGTGTCAAACGCGCAGTACTTC. It specifies CSVEDRDVSNAQYF.

This clonotype was seen at least ten times. The chain couples TRBV28 to TRBJ1-1, with 7 bases matching TRBD1. Germline V lookup: CDR1 MDHEN, CDR2 SYDVKM. V gave up 6 bases and J gave up 5 bases; unmatched junction bases: 9. This CDR3 comprises 14 residues. The CDR3 is CASSPTGRGTEAFF. The CDR3 DNA sequence: TGTGCCAGCAGCCCGACAGGGCGAGGGACTGAAGCTTTCTTT. Together with reference TRBV28 and TRBJ1-1, the CDR3 gives the full variable domain: DVKVTQSSRYLVKRTGEKVFLECVQDMDHENMFWYRQDPGLGLRLIYFSYDVKMKEKGDIPEGYSVSREKKERFSLILESASTNQTSMYLCASSPTGRGTEAFFGQGTRLTVV.

This sequence joins TRBV7-9 and TRBJ1-5; 9 positions agree with TRBD1. The CDR3 runs to 15 residues. The germline gives CDR1 SEHNR, CDR2 FQNEAQ (reference sequence). V dropped 4 bases and J dropped 3; count of bases not matched to a gene: 4. The CDR3 here is CASSSTGGVNQPQHF. The CDR3 coding sequence is TGTGCCAGCAGCTCTACAGGGGGCGTCAATCAGCCCCAGCATTTT. The variable domain in full, completed from reference TRBV7-9 and TRBJ1-5, reads DTGVSQNPRHKITKRGQNVTFRCDPISEHNRLYWYRQTLGQGPEFLTYFQNEAQLEKSRLLSDRFSAERPKGSFSTLEIQRTEQGDSAMYLCASSSTGGVNQPQHFGDGTRLSIL.

On this clonotype itself: A much more abundant neighbour one base away suggests this may be a read error. V gene TRBV7-9 combines with J gene TRBJ2-5, with 7 bases lining up with TRBD1. Germline CDR1 reads SEHNR; CDR2 reads FQNEAQ (reference sequence). The CDR3 totals 13 residues. For the CDR3, the DNA is TGTGCCAGCAGCAGGGGACAGCAAGAGACCCAGTGCTTC. The encoded protein is CASSRGQQETQCF.

This clonotype has at least ten counts. This chain connects TRBV4-3 to TRBJ1-6; perhaps TRBD1 as D (5 bases). Germline V CDR1 and CDR2: LGHNA, YSLEER. The CDR3 has 17 amino acids. Between the trimmed V and J ends, which lost 0 bases and 7 bases, there was a span of 16 bases. Here the CDR3 DNA reads TGCGCCAGCAGCCAAGATCTACCCCTAAGGGGAAATTCACCCCTCCACTTT. This encodes CASSQDLPLRGNSPLHF.

At least ten counts were recorded for this clonotype. The chain carries TRBV29-1 and TRBJ1-3, with TRBD1 matching 11 bases. The CDR3 runs to 15 residues. CDR1 SQVTM and CDR2 ANQGSEA come from the germline V gene. Trimming took 4 bases from V and 3 from J; bases not matched to a gene: 5. CDR3 nucleotide sequence: TGCAGCGTTGTTGGGACAGGGGGGTATGGAAACACCATATATTTT. Translated, it gives CSVVGTGGYGNTIYF.

This clonotype has a handful of counts. Possible read error: a much larger clone is one base away. The V call is TRBV7-2, the J call TRBJ2-1; D gene unclear. The V end lost 5 bases, the J end lost 6 bases, and 8 bases lay between the germline ends. This CDR3 comprises 12 residues. Germline CDR1 reads SGHTA; CDR2 reads FQGNSA. This CDR3 is CASSLLSNEQFF. The CDR3 DNA follows: TGTGCCAGCAGCCTTCTCTCCAATGAGCAGTTCTTC.

The V call is TRBV6-2 or TRBV6-3, the J call TRBJ2-1; D perhaps matches TRBD1 (5 bases). CDR3 size: 12 residues. V was pared by 8 bases and J by 7 bases, with 12 bases between. The germline gives CDR1 MNHEY, CDR2 SVGEGT. CDR3: CASSLGLNEQFF. In DNA, the CDR3 is TGTGCCAGCTCCCTGGGGCTTAATGAGCAGTTCTTC.

The chain employs TRBV5-1 and TRBJ2-5; 8 bases are shared with TRBD1. CDR1 and CDR2 from the germline V gene are SGHRS and YFSETQ. With 4 bases clipped from V and 2 bases from J, the junction kept 4 bases outside the gene matches. This CDR3 region has 14 residues. The DNA of the CDR3 is TGCGCCAGCAGCCCGGACAGGGAGCAAGAGACCCAGTACTTC. Translating gives CASSPDREQETQYF.

This clonotype was recorded at least ten times. This rearrangement joins TRBV29-1 to TRBJ1-2, with 7 nucleotides matching TRBD1. After removal of 0 bases from V and 7 bases from J, the junction contained 11 bases not matched to a gene. This CDR3 is 15 amino acids long. The V gene's germline CDR1 is SQVTM and CDR2 ANQGSEA. This CDR3 reads CSVEEDEGAGVGYTF. As DNA, the CDR3 is TGCAGCGTTGAAGAAGATGAGGGGGCGGGAGTTGGCTACACCTTC.

About this clonotype itself: At one boundary the junction diverges from the germline segment, which might be a read error. The rearrangement links TRBV27 to TRBJ2-1; TRBD2 aligns across 15 bases. Germline V gene data show CDR1 as MNHEY and CDR2 as SMNVEV (reference sequence). The CDR3 has 16 residues. CDR3 sequence: CASSSWTSGRAGEQLF. CDR3 bases: TGTGCCAGCAGTTCGTGGACTAGCGGGAGGGCCGGTGAGCAGCTCTTC.

Concerning this clonotype itself: Being one base from a much bigger clone, this may be a read error. The genes are TRBV4-1 and TRBJ1-2; TRBD1 is a possible D gene (6 bases). CDR1 and CDR2 (germline): MGHRA, YSYEKL. This CDR3 spans 18 amino acids. The CDR3 here is CASSQPGAGGREKGGCTF. In nucleotides, the CDR3 is TGCGCCAGCAGCCAACCAGGGGCAGGAGGAAGGGAAAAAGGAGGCTGCACCTTC.

This clonotype appeared many times. The V call is TRBV24-1, the J call TRBJ2-1; D might be TRBD1 (5 bases). CDR1 and CDR2 from the germline V gene are KGHDR and SFDVKD. Trimming pared 3 bases from V and 0 bases from J, leaving 11 bases between. The CDR3 is made up of 16 amino acids. The CDR3 sequence is CATSDPTDPSYNEQFF. The CDR3 DNA follows: TGTGCCACCAGTGATCCGACAGATCCCTCCTACAATGAGCAGTTCTTC.

With respect to this clonotype: A much bigger clone sits one base away, suggesting this may be a read error. The chain carries TRBV27 and TRBJ2-1; no definite D call. The germline V gene encodes CDR1 MNHEY and CDR2 SMNVEV (reference sequence). The CDR3 spans 17 residues. V lost 3 bases, J lost 6 bases, and 21 bases lay in between. CDR3 protein: CASSFTSAIPNPNEQFF. CDR3 nucleotide sequence: TGTGCCAGCAGTTTCACCTCGGCCATCCCTAACCCCAATGAGCAGTTCTTC.

This clonotype was seen ten or more times. The rearrangement joins TRBV4-3 to TRBJ1-1; D may be TRBD1 (5 bases). Germline lookup yields CDR1 LGHNA and CDR2 YSLEER. The V and J ends lost 0 bases and 5 bases respectively, with 19 bases between them. The CDR3 length is 17 residues. Written as DNA, the CDR3 is TGCGCCAGCAGCCAAGATATTGGGGGGGGTTGGAATACTGAAGCTTTCTTT. Its translation: CASSQDIGGGWNTEAFF.

This clonotype was recorded many times. The chain uses TRBV7-9 and TRBJ1-2, with a possible D match to TRBD1 (5 bases). The germline V gene has CDR1 SEHNR and CDR2 FQNEAQ (reference sequence). V lost 1 base, J lost 0 bases, and 6 bases lay in between. The CDR3 is made up of 14 amino acids. The CDR3 loop reads CASSLGGANYGYTF. The CDR3 coding sequence is TGTGCCAGCAGCTTAGGGGGGGCTAACTATGGCTACACCTTC. Using reference TRBV7-9 and TRBJ1-2 for the parts outside the CDR3, the full variable domain is DTGVSQNPRHKITKRGQNVTFRCDPISEHNRLYWYRQTLGQGPEFLTYFQNEAQLEKSRLLSDRFSAERPKGSFSTLEIQRTEQGDSAMYLCASSLGGANYGYTFGSGTRLTVV.

This chain connects TRBV4-3 to TRBJ2-7, with D tentatively TRBD1 (6 bases). Germline-derived CDR1 and CDR2 are LGHNA and YSLEER. This CDR3 is built from 16 residues. The V end lost 1 base, the J end lost 4 bases, and 17 bases lay between the germline ends. The CDR3 DNA is TGCGCCAGCAGCCAAGGCACAGGGTCTACGACGTACGAGCAGTACTTC. Its translation: CASSQGTGSTTYEQYF.

In its sample, this clonotype was seen many times. The chain carries TRBV7-9 and TRBJ1-2; D is undetermined. CDR3 length: 13 amino acids. The V end was cut by 5 bases, the J end by 4 bases, with 11 bases between. Germline CDR1 SEHNR, CDR2 FQNEAQ (reference sequence). In nucleotides, the CDR3 is TGTGCCAGCAGCACGACGCCGATCTATGGCTACACCTTC. This encodes CASSTTPIYGYTF.

Points on this clonotype: A single base separates this from a much larger clone, so it may be a read error. The rearrangement uses TRBV20-1 and TRBJ2-7, with TRBD1 matching 7 bases. CDR3 length equals 13 residues. CDR1 and CDR2 (germline): DFQATT, SNEGSKA (reference sequence). The CDR3 protein is CSAPGQDSYEQCF. CDR3 sequence (DNA): TGCAGTGCTCCCGGACAGGATTCCTACGAGCAGTGCTTC.